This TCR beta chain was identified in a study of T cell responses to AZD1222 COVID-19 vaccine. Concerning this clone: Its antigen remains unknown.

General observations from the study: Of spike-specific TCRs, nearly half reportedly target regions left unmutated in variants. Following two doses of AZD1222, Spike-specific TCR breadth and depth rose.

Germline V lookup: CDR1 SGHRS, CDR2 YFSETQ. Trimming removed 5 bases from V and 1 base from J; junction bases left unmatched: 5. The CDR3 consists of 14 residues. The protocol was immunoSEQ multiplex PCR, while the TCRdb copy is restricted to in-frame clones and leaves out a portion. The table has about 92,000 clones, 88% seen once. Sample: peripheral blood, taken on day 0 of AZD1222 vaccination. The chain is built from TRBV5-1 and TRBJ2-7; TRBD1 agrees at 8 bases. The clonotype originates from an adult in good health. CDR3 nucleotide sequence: TGCGCCAGCAGAGGACAGGGTGAGTCCTACGAGCAGTACTTC. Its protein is CASRGQGESYEQYF.